This entry is about one T cell receptor beta chain. This specimen comes from a study of blood T cell repertoires in COVID-19. Study in general: COVID-19 samples collected from the United States, Italy and Spain covered acute and convalescent phases. PBMCs, B-cell-depleted T cells, or T cells provided the cDNA or gDNA that made up the material.

V lost 0 bases and J 0 bases, leaving 8 bases between the germline ends. Germline V CDR1 and CDR2: LGHDT, YNNKEL (reference sequence). The CDR3 covers 15 residues. Living in roughly 25 US areas, the participants were between roughly 18 and 90 years of age. Self-reported history from a screening survey and questionnaire set each donor's cohort. Clones were sequenced by immunoSEQ multiplex PCR, and TCRdb holds only the in-frame ones, with some missing. The table records 330,000 or so clones, approximately 84% of them present only once. This clonotype was sampled from a young woman who had recovered from COVID-19. The chain joins TRBV3-1 (or the pseudogene TRBV3-2) to TRBJ1-1; D is unresolved. Sequences were obtained from PBMCs or T cells enriched from blood (not recorded which). The DNA of the CDR3 is TGTGCCAGCAGCCAAGAGGACTTTATGAACACTGAAGCTTTCTTT. Its protein is CASSQEDFMNTEAFF.